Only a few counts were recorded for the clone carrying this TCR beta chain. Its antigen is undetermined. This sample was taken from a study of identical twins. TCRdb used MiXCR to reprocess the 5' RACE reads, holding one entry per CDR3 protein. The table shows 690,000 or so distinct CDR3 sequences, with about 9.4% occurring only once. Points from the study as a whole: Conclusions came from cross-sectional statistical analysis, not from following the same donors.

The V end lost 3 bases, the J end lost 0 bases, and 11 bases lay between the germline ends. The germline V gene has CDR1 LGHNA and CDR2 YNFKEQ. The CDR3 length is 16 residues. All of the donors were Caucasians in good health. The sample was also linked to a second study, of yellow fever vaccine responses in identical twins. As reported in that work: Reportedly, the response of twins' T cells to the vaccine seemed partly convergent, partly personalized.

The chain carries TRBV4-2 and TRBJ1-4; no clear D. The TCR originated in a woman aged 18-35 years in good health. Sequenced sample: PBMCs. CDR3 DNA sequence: TGTGCCAGCAGCCAGCGGTCCGGGACAACTAATGAAAAACTGTTTTTT. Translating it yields CASSQRSGTTNEKLFF.